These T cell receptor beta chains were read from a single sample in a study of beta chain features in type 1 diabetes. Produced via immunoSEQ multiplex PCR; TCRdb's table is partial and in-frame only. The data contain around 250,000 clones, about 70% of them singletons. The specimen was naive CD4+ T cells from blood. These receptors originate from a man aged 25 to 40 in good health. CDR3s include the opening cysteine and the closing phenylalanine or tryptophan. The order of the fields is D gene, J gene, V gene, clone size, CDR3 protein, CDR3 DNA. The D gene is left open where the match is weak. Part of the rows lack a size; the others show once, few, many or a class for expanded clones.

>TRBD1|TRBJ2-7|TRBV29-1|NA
CSVAAGTGGTHEQYF
TGCAGCGTCGCAGCCGGGACAGGGGGCACCCACGAGCAGTACTTC
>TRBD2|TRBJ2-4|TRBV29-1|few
CSVALAPLKNIQYF
TGCAGCGTAGCACTAGCGCCTCTGAAAAACATTCAGTACTTC
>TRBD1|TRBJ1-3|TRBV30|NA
CAWSAKTGVPGNTIYF
TGTGCCTGGAGTGCAAAGACAGGGGTCCCTGGAAACACCATATATTTT
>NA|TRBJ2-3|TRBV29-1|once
CSVSPKPTDTQYF
TGCAGCGTTTCACCGAAGCCTACAGATACGCAGTATTTT
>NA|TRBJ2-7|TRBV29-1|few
CSVEEAGSNEQYF
TGCAGCGTCGAAGAGGCGGGTTCTAACGAGCAGTACTTC
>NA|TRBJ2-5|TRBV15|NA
CATSRGAVSDQETQYF
TGTGCCACCAGCAGAGGGGCAGTCTCCGACCAAGAGACCCAGTACTTC
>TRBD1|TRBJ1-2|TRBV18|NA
CASSLGTGQYGYTF
TGTGCCAGCTCCCTCGGGACAGGACAATATGGCTACACCTTC
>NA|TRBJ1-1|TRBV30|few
CACDTRNTEAFF
TGTGCCTGCGATACACGGAACACTGAAGCTTTCTTT
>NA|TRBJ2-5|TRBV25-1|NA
CATGTQETQYF
TGTGCCACCGGGACACAGGAGACCCAGTACTTC
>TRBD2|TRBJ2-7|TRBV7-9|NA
CASSLESGSFYEQYF
TGTGCCAGCAGCTTAGAAAGCGGGAGTTTTTACGAGCAGTACTTC
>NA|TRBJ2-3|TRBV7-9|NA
CASSLGPTDTQYF
TGTGCCAGCAGCTTGGGCCCGACAGATACGCAGTATTTT
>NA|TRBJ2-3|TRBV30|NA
CAWRRVGGTDTQYF
TGTGCCTGGAGGCGGGTCGGGGGAACAGATACGCAGTATTTT
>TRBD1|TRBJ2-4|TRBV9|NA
CASSESTGAKNIQYF
TGTGCCAGCAGCGAATCGACAGGGGCCAAAAACATTCAGTACTTC
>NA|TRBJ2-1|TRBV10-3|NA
CAISGDYIEGEQFF
TGTGCCATCAGTGGCGACTATATCGAGGGTGAGCAGTTCTTC
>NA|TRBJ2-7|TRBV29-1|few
CSVEQGYEQYF
TGCAGCGTTGAACAAGGGTACGAGCAGTACTTC
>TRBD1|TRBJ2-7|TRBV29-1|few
CSVVGQASYEQYF
TGCAGCGTCGTAGGACAGGCCTCCTACGAGCAGTACTTC
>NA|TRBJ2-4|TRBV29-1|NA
CSVFGGENIQYF
TGCAGCGTATTCGGCGGGGAAAACATTCAGTACTTC
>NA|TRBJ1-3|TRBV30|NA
CAWGLGRISGNTIYF
TGTGCCTGGGGCTTAGGACGGATCTCTGGAAACACCATATATTTT
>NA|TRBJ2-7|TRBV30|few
CAWSGQEAYEQYF
TGTGCCTGGAGTGGACAGGAGGCCTACGAGCAGTACTTC
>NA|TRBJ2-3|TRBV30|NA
CAWNSLLTDTQYF
TGTGCCTGGAACAGCCTTCTAACAGATACGCAGTATTTT
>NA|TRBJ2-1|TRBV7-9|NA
CASSLVEQFF
TGTGCCAGCAGCTTAGTTGAGCAGTTCTTC
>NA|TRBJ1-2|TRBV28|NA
CASTRGDRGRPHGYTF
TGTGCCAGCACCCGAGGTGACCGGGGGCGTCCCCATGGCTACACCTTC
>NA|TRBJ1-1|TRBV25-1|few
CASSSRGARATEAFF
TGTGCCAGCAGTAGCCGAGGCGCCAGGGCTACTGAAGCTTTCTTT
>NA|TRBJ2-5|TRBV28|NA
CASSFIWGGETQYF
TGTGCCAGCAGTTTTATTTGGGGTGGAGAGACCCAGTACTTC
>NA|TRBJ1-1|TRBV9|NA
CASSVGATEAFF
TGTGCCAGCAGCGTAGGGGCAACTGAAGCTTTCTTT
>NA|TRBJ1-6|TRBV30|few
CAWSVQSDRPPLHF
TGTGCCTGGAGTGTACAATCGGACCGCCCACCCCTCCACTTT
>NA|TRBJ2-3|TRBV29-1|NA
CSVLSATDTQYF
TGCAGCGTATTATCAGCCACAGATACGCAGTATTTT
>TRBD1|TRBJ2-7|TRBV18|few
CASSMGQGPAEQYF
TGTGCCAGCTCAATGGGACAGGGGCCGGCCGAGCAGTACTTC
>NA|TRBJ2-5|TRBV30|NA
CAYKGETQYF
TGTGCTTACAAGGGGGAGACCCAGTACTTC
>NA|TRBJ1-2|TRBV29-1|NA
CSVSLGDHGYTF
TGCAGCGTTTCTCTGGGAGATCATGGCTACACCTTC
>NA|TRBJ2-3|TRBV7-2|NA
CASSLSETDTQYF
TGTGCCAGCAGCTTATCCGAGACAGATACGCAGTATTTT
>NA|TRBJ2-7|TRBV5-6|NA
CASSLKNGAEQYF
TGTGCCAGCAGCTTGAAGAACGGGGCCGAGCAGTACTTC
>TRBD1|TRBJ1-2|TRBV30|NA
CAWSRTGNGYTF
TGTGCCTGGAGTCGGACAGGGAATGGCTACACCTTC
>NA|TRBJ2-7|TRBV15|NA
CATSRDRTYEQYF
TGTGCCACCAGCAGGGACAGAACCTACGAGCAGTACTTC
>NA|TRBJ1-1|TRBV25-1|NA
CASHEGTEAFF
TGTGCCAGTCACGAGGGCACTGAAGCTTTCTTT
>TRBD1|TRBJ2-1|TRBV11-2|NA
CASSSHRGPGDGEQFF
TGTGCCAGCAGCTCGCACAGGGGCCCAGGTGATGGTGAGCAGTTCTTC
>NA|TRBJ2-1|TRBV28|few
CASSLPRNEQFF
TGTGCCAGCAGTTTACCTAGAAATGAGCAGTTCTTC
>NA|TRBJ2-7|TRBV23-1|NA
CASSQSSYEQYF
TGCGCCAGCAGTCAATCTTCCTACGAGCAGTACTTC
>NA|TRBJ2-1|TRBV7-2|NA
CASSLPGGNEQFF
TGTGCCAGCAGCTTACCAGGGGGGAATGAGCAGTTCTTC
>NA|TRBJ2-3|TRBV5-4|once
CASSRETPDTQYF
TGTGCCAGCAGCAGAGAGACTCCAGATACGCAGTATTTT
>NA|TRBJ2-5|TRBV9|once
CASSVEAGRQETQYF
TGTGCCAGCAGCGTAGAAGCGGGTAGACAAGAGACCCAGTACTTC
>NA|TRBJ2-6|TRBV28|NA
CASSERRSSGANVLTF
TGTGCCAGCAGTGAGCGACGGAGCTCTGGGGCCAACGTCCTGACTTTC
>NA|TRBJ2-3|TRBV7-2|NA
CASSLVTLAQYF
TGTGCCAGCAGCTTAGTCACTCTAGCGCAGTATTTT
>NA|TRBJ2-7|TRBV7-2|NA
CASSPRGRSYEQYF
TGTGCCAGCAGCCCTCGGGGCAGAAGCTACGAGCAGTACTTC
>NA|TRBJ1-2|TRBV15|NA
CATSRARVDYGYTF
TGTGCCACCAGCAGAGCCAGGGTTGACTATGGCTACACCTTC
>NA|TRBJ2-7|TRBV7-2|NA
CASSLVDEQYF
TGTGCCAGCAGCTTAGTGGACGAGCAGTACTTC
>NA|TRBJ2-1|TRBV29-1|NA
CSVQGRFYNEQFF
TGCAGCGTACAGGGTCGGTTCTACAATGAGCAGTTCTTC
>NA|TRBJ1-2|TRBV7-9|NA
CASSLYGYTF
TGTGCCAGCTCTCTCTATGGCTACACCTTC
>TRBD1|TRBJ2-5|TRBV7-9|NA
CASSRDSTQETQYF
TGTGCCAGCAGCAGGGACAGCACCCAAGAGACCCAGTACTTC
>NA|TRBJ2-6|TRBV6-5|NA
CASSSNGANVLTF
TGTGCCAGCAGCTCTAATGGGGCCAACGTCCTGACTTTC
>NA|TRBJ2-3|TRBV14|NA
CASSLTTDLKSTDTQYF
TGTGCCAGCAGCCTCACTACGGACTTGAAAAGCACAGATACGCAGTATTTT
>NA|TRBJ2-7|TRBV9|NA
CASSVEPDSGTGQYF
TGTGCCAGCAGCGTAGAACCGGACTCCGGTACGGGGCAGTACTTC
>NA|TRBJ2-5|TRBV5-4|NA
CASSSQGGPSKTQYF
TGTGCCAGCAGCTCTCAAGGAGGGCCCTCGAAGACCCAGTACTTC
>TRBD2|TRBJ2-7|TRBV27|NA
CASSRLAGDYEQYF
TGTGCCAGCAGTCGGTTAGCGGGCGACTACGAGCAGTACTTC
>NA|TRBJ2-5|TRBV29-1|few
CSAARAAQETQYF
TGCAGCGCGGCGCGGGCAGCCCAAGAGACCCAGTACTTC
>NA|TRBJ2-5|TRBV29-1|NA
CSARKSGDAETQYF
TGCAGCGCTCGAAAGTCAGGGGACGCAGAGACCCAGTACTTC